This entry lists 18 T cell receptor beta chains sequenced from one sample in a study of T-cell reconstitution after alpha-beta-depleted transplantation in children. Unique molecular identifiers were used to barcode this TCRbeta library. TCRdb analysed the PCR reads with MiXCR anew, one entry per CDR3 protein. The profile shows about 300,000 distinct CDR3 sequences, 10% of them singletons. The sample in question was PBMCs, obtained before TCRalphabeta/CD19-depleted stem cell transplant. The receptors were gathered from a boy in the first two years of life with acute myeloid leukemia, due to receive a stem cell transplant.

About this clonotype: A much larger clone differs by one base, so this may be a read error. Since no conserved phenylalanine or tryptophan closes the CDR3, a read error is the likely cause. The rearrangement uses TRBV5-1 and TRBJ2-5, with 7 bases identical to TRBD1. The germline V gene encodes CDR1 SGHRS and CDR2 YFSETQ. The CDR3 consists of 15 residues. V shed 2 bases, J shed 4 bases, and the junction held 8 bases outside the gene matches. CDR3: CASSLIRQGGETQYL. CDR3 in DNA: TGCGCCAGCAGCTTAATCCGACAGGGTGGAGAGACCCAGTACCTC.

This clonotype was seen ten or more times. V and J are TRBV5-1 and TRBJ2-2, with 12 bases that match TRBD2. The CDR3 contains 16 residues. Germline lookup yields CDR1 SGHRS and CDR2 YFSETQ. The V segment lost 4 bases and the J segment 4 bases; nucleotides outside the gene matches: 5. The CDR3 region has the DNA TGCGCCAGCAGCCCGATGACTAGCGGGGGCACCGGGGAGCTGTTTTTT. It encodes CASSPMTSGGTGELFF.

The V call is TRBV19, the J call TRBJ1-1; D gene unclear. The germline V gene has CDR1 LNHDA and CDR2 SQIVND (reference sequence). Between the trimmed V and J ends, which lost 2 bases and 4 bases, there was a span of 5 bases. The CDR3 totals 12 residues. CDR3 amino acids: CASSINPTEAFF. The CDR3 nucleotides read TGTGCCAGTAGTATAAACCCCACTGAAGCTTTCTTT.

This clonotype was seen more than once but under ten times. The rearrangement links TRBV7-2 to TRBJ2-1, with D uncertain. Germline V gives CDR1 SGHTA, CDR2 FQGNSA. The CDR3 covers 13 residues. Trimming cost V 5 bases and J 3 bases, with 8 bases left between them. The CDR3 region has the DNA TGTGCCAGCAGCCGGTTTAGCTACAATGAGCAGTTCTTC. It yields the protein CASSRFSYNEQFF. Full variable domain (outside the CDR3, taken from reference TRBV7-2 and TRBJ2-1): GAGVSQSPSNKVTEKGKDVELRCDPISGHTALYWYRQSLGQGLEFLIYFQGNSAPDKSGLPSDRFSAERTGGSVSTLTIQRTQQEDSAVYLCASSRFSYNEQFFGPGTRLTVL.

This clonotype showed up many times. The V and J genes are TRBV20-1 and TRBJ2-3; perhaps TRBD2 as D (6 bases). The germline gives CDR1 DFQATT, CDR2 SNEGSKA (reference sequence). Trimming left V 4 bases short and J 2 bases short, with 10 bases between. The length of the CDR3 is 13 residues. The CDR3 is CSATGLYTDTQYF. The CDR3 DNA sequence: TGCAGTGCTACGGGACTCTACACAGATACGCAGTATTTT.

This clonotype was counted many times. V and J are TRBV5-1 and TRBJ1-6; D is perhaps TRBD1 (5 bases). V was trimmed by 0 bases and J by 10 bases, leaving 17 bases between them. In germline, CDR1 is SGHRS, CDR2 YFSETQ. CDR3 length equals 16 residues. This chain's CDR3 is CASSLDGQGFESPLHF. CDR3 in DNA: TGCGCCAGCAGCTTGGATGGACAAGGCTTTGAGTCACCCCTCCACTTT.

This clonotype has at least ten counts. V is TRBV29-1 and J is TRBJ1-2; 9 nucleotides align to TRBD1. Germline assignment: CDR1 SQVTM and CDR2 ANQGSEA. This CDR3 has 12 residues. Trimming took 2 bases from V and 7 from J; bases not matched to a gene: 2. The CDR3 reads CSVETGGGGYTF. The CDR3 coding sequence is TGCAGCGTTGAAACAGGGGGCGGTGGCTACACCTTC.

This clonotype was recorded at least ten times. The CDR3 region is CASSPRQGAYNEQFF. The CDR3 DNA is TGTGCCAGCAGCCCTAGACAGGGAGCCTACAATGAGCAGTTCTTC. The chain combines TRBV7-3 with TRBJ2-1; 7 positions match TRBD1. This CDR3 has 15 residues. V was pared by 5 bases and J by 2 bases, with 6 bases of the junction left unmatched. Germline V gene lookup returns CDR1 SGHTA and CDR2 FQGTGA.

This clonotype was seen repeatedly, ten times or more. This chain connects TRBV7-6 to TRBJ2-2; TRBD1 aligns across 8 bases. Germline lookup yields CDR1 SGHVS and CDR2 FNYEAQ. The CDR3 runs 16 residues. V was clipped by 2 bases and J by 7 bases; unmatched bases: 9. In DNA form, the CDR3 reads TGTGCCAGCAGCTTAAGCCCAGGACAGGGTGACGGGGAGCTGTTTTTT. Amino acid sequence: CASSLSPGQGDGELFF.

This clonotype was detected many times. The CDR3 DNA follows: TGTGCCAGCAGCTTGATTTCCAGGGGTAGCTACACCTTC. Translated, it gives CASSLISRGSYTF. The chain uses TRBV5-6 and TRBJ1-2; TRBD1 is a possible D gene (6 bases). The CDR3 is 13 residues long. Trimming shortened V by 1 base and J by 9 bases, and 13 bases separated the two germline ends. Germline CDR1 and CDR2: SGHDT and YYEEEE.

This clonotype was observed many times. The V call is TRBV24-1, the J call TRBJ2-1; 10 positions agree with TRBD2. Germline V CDR1 and CDR2: KGHDR, SFDVKD. The CDR3 loop spans 16 amino acids. Germline trimming cut 4 bases from V and 5 bases from J; bases unmatched to any gene: 7. CDR3 coding DNA: TGTGCCACCAGTGACCGAAAGCGGGGGGGTAACAATGAGCAGTTCTTC. Translation gives CATSDRKRGGNNEQFF.

This clonotype was picked up many times. The J gene is TRBJ2-7, the V gene TRBV11-1; D uncertain. The germline CDR1 and CDR2 sequences are SGHAT and FQDESV (reference sequence). The CDR3 runs 15 residues. V was clipped by 1 base and J by 6 bases, with 16 bases between them. The CDR3 bases are TGTGCCAGCAGCTTAGAATCGGGCTCCCTGGCCGAGCAGTACTTC. As protein: CASSLESGSLAEQYF.

In the case of this clonotype: This sequence may be a read error, since a much larger clone differs from it by one base. The chain's CDR3 is CASRPTGANQKLFF. CDR3 bases: TGTGCCAGTAGGCCGACAGGGGCGAATCAAAAACTGTTTTTT. The V gene is TRBV19, the J gene TRBJ1-4; 8 bases match TRBD1. The CDR3 has 14 amino acids. Germline V lookup: CDR1 LNHDA, CDR2 SQIVND (reference sequence). The V gene end was trimmed by 6 bases and the J gene end by 9 bases; junction bases not matched to a gene: 9.

This clonotype was seen ten or more times. The chain links TRBV24-1 to TRBJ2-3; D ambiguous. The CDR3 spans 13 residues. Germline V lookup: CDR1 KGHDR, CDR2 SFDVKD. V was clipped by 6 bases and J by 1 base, with 7 bases between them. The CDR3 DNA sequence: TGTGCCACCAGTTCTCGGCGCACAGATACGCAGTATTTT. This translates into CATSSRRTDTQYF.

This clonotype has more than one count but fewer than ten. The chain recombines TRBV12-3 or TRBV12-4 with TRBJ2-1, with 10 bases matching TRBD1. CDR3 length: 16 residues. The trim removed 0 bases at V and 9 bases at J, leaving 8 bases unmatched. CDR3 nucleotides: TGTGCCAGCAGTTTAGCGACAGGGGGCATGATGGGTGAGCAGTTCTTC. Its translation is CASSLATGGMMGEQFF.

In this sample, this clonotype turned up many times. This sequence joins TRBV29-1 and TRBJ2-1; the D is unclear. V gave up 3 bases and J gave up 2 bases, with 8 bases separating them. This CDR3 spans 13 amino acids. The V gene's germline CDR1 is SQVTM and CDR2 ANQGSEA. The CDR3 nucleotides are TGCAGCGTTGATGGGCTGGCCTACAATGAGCAGTTCTTC. Translation: CSVDGLAYNEQFF.

In this sample, this clonotype turned up many times. V and J are TRBV6-5 and TRBJ2-5, with no clear D. The CDR3 runs to 13 residues. The germline V gene encodes CDR1 MNHEY and CDR2 SVGAGI. V lost 2 bases and J lost 4, with 8 bases in between. The CDR3 loop is CASSYAELETQYF. The CDR3 DNA sequence: TGTGCCAGCAGTTACGCAGAGTTAGAGACCCAGTACTTC.

This clonotype showed up just a few times. The rearrangement uses TRBV27 and TRBJ2-1; D not resolved. V lost 7 bases and J 2 bases, leaving 9 bases between the germline ends. Germline CDR1 is MNHEY and CDR2 is SMNVEV (reference sequence). CDR3 size: 13 residues. Here the CDR3 DNA reads TGTGCCAGCACCACCCACGCCTACAATGAGCAGTTCTTC. Translated: CASTTHAYNEQFF.